A selection of T cell receptor beta chains follows, all from one sample in a study of CD8 T cells in ankylosing spondylitis. MiXCR was run by TCRdb on the 5' RACE reads, yielding one entry per CDR3 protein. The sample lists 800,000 to 900,000 distinct CDR3 sequences; approximately 10% were seen once. The sample consisted of blood, either unsorted or a sorted T cell fraction (not recorded which). These TCRs come from a male donor with ankylosing spondylitis. CDR3s include the opening cysteine and the closing phenylalanine or tryptophan. The order of the fields is CDR3 DNA, CDR3 protein, D gene, clone size, V gene, J gene. The D gene is left open where the match is weak. The size of a clone is reported for some rows only, either as once, few or many, or as a class for expanded clones.

CDR3 DNA: TGTGCTAGTGGTTTGGGAACAGGGGGCCTTCATGAGCAGTTCTTC; CDR3 protein: CASGLGTGGLHEQFF; D gene: TRBD1; clone size: NA; V gene: TRBV12-5; J gene: TRBJ2-1
CDR3 DNA: TGCAGTGCCAAGGCCCACAGCGGGGGTCCTGTGCTGTTCTTC; CDR3 protein: CSAKAHSGGPVLFF; D gene: TRBD2; clone size: few; V gene: TRBV20-1; J gene: TRBJ2-1
CDR3 DNA: TGTGCCAGCAGCTTAGCTGACAGGAGGGCCACTGAAGCTTTCTTT; CDR3 protein: CASSLADRRATEAFF; D gene: NA; clone size: NA; V gene: TRBV7-2; J gene: TRBJ1-1
CDR3 DNA: TGCAGTGCCAGCCCTTCAGGGAAGGAGACCCAGTACTTC; CDR3 protein: CSASPSGKETQYF; D gene: NA; clone size: many; V gene: TRBV20-1; J gene: TRBJ2-5
CDR3 DNA: TGCAGTGCCACCGACAGGACGAATGAGCAGTTCTTC; CDR3 protein: CSATDRTNEQFF; D gene: NA; clone size: many; V gene: TRBV20-1; J gene: TRBJ2-1
CDR3 DNA: TGCGCCAGCAGCTTGTCGGGGGAGGGCACCGGGGAGCTGTTTTTT; CDR3 protein: CASSLSGEGTGELFF; D gene: TRBD2; clone size: few; V gene: TRBV5-1; J gene: TRBJ2-2
CDR3 DNA: TGTGCCAGCAGCTTAACCAGCGGGCCAGGGCAGTTCTTC; CDR3 protein: CASSLTSGPGQFF; D gene: NA; clone size: many; V gene: TRBV7-9; J gene: TRBJ2-1
CDR3 DNA: TGTGCCAGCAGGCGTCAAGACTCTGGGGCCAACGTCCTGACTTTC; CDR3 protein: CASRRQDSGANVLTF; D gene: NA; clone size: few; V gene: TRBV6-1; J gene: TRBJ2-6
CDR3 DNA: TGCGCCAGCAGCCCAACCCCTCCCACCGGGGAGCTGTTTTTT; CDR3 protein: CASSPTPPTGELFF; D gene: NA; clone size: few; V gene: TRBV4-1; J gene: TRBJ2-2
CDR3 DNA: TGTGCCAGCAGAGCTTACTATGGCTACACCTTC; CDR3 protein: CASRAYYGYTF; D gene: NA; clone size: NA; V gene: TRBV6-1; J gene: TRBJ1-2
CDR3 DNA: TGTGCCAGCAGCAACGGTGCTAGCGGGAACAATGAGCAGTTCTTC; CDR3 protein: CASSNGASGNNEQFF; D gene: TRBD2; clone size: many; V gene: TRBV6-1; J gene: TRBJ2-1
CDR3 DNA: TGTGCCAGAACGGCAGGGACTTTGAACACCGGGGAGCTGTTTTTT; CDR3 protein: CARTAGTLNTGELFF; D gene: NA; clone size: NA; V gene: TRBV5-3; J gene: TRBJ2-2
CDR3 DNA: TGCAGTGCTCGCGGACGGAAGAACACTGAAGCTTTCTTT; CDR3 protein: CSARGRKNTEAFF; D gene: NA; clone size: NA; V gene: TRBV20-1; J gene: TRBJ1-1
CDR3 DNA: TGCGCCAGCAGCCTGAGGCTACGGGGAGAAAAACTGTTTTTT; CDR3 protein: CASSLRLRGEKLFF; D gene: NA; clone size: few; V gene: TRBV4-3; J gene: TRBJ1-4
CDR3 DNA: TGCAGCGTTGTCCGGGACAGGGCAGAGAACGAGCAGTACTTC; CDR3 protein: CSVVRDRAENEQYF; D gene: TRBD1; clone size: many; V gene: TRBV29-1; J gene: TRBJ2-7
CDR3 DNA: TGTGCCAGCAGTGTACAGGGGCGAGGATACGAGCAGTACTTC; CDR3 protein: CASSVQGRGYEQYF; D gene: TRBD1; clone size: many; V gene: TRBV12-3/TRBV12-4; J gene: TRBJ2-7
CDR3 DNA: TGTGCCAGTCGGCTTACAGGGGGCGATAACTATGGCTACACCTTC; CDR3 protein: CASRLTGGDNYGYTF; D gene: TRBD1; clone size: few; V gene: TRBV10-3; J gene: TRBJ1-2
CDR3 DNA: TGTGCCAGCAGCTTAAGGGACAGAGGAATCTCTGGGGCCAACGTCCTGACTTTC; CDR3 protein: CASSLRDRGISGANVLTF; D gene: TRBD1; clone size: NA; V gene: TRBV11-2; J gene: TRBJ2-6
CDR3 DNA: TGTGCCAGCAGCTTAAGCGGGGCGGCAGATACGCAGTATTTT; CDR3 protein: CASSLSGAADTQYF; D gene: TRBD2; clone size: NA; V gene: TRBV7-9; J gene: TRBJ2-3
CDR3 DNA: TGTGCCACCAGTGATGGGGCGAACACTGAAGCTTTCTTT; CDR3 protein: CATSDGANTEAFF; D gene: NA; clone size: NA; V gene: TRBV24-1; J gene: TRBJ1-1
CDR3 DNA: TGTGCCAGCAGTTACACTAGCGGAGTTGAGCAGTACTTC; CDR3 protein: CASSYTSGVEQYF; D gene: TRBD2; clone size: few; V gene: TRBV6-2/TRBV6-3; J gene: TRBJ2-7
CDR3 DNA: TGCAGTGCTAAACAGCCTGCTAGCACAGATACGCAGTATTTT; CDR3 protein: CSAKQPASTDTQYF; D gene: NA; clone size: few; V gene: TRBV20-1; J gene: TRBJ2-3
CDR3 DNA: TGTGCCACTACCGGGAGCCCAAACACCGGGGAGCTGTTTTTT; CDR3 protein: CATTGSPNTGELFF; D gene: NA; clone size: few; V gene: TRBV24-1; J gene: TRBJ2-2
CDR3 DNA: TGTGCCAGCTCACCACTGGGAAAGCAAGAGACCCAGTACTTC; CDR3 protein: CASSPLGKQETQYF; D gene: NA; clone size: NA; V gene: TRBV18; J gene: TRBJ2-5
CDR3 DNA: TGCAGTGCTGCGACTGGTTCCCCGACCCAGTACTTC; CDR3 protein: CSAATGSPTQYF; D gene: NA; clone size: NA; V gene: TRBV20-1; J gene: TRBJ2-5
CDR3 DNA: TGCAGTGCCCCCCGAGGGGACAGGGGAGACACTGAAGCTTTCTTT; CDR3 protein: CSAPRGDRGDTEAFF; D gene: TRBD1; clone size: NA; V gene: TRBV20-1; J gene: TRBJ1-1
CDR3 DNA: TGTGCCAGCGGGGGCAGACCTTACGAGCAGTACTTC; CDR3 protein: CASGGRPYEQYF; D gene: NA; clone size: NA; V gene: TRBV6-1; J gene: TRBJ2-7
CDR3 DNA: TGTGCCAGCAGCGTAGGGGCAGGGGGGAACACTGAAGCTTTCTTT; CDR3 protein: CASSVGAGGNTEAFF; D gene: TRBD1; clone size: few; V gene: TRBV9; J gene: TRBJ1-1
CDR3 DNA: TGTGCCAGCAGCCGGAGGGCGGGGGGCGGGAATGAGCAGTTCTTC; CDR3 protein: CASSRRAGGGNEQFF; D gene: TRBD2; clone size: NA; V gene: TRBV4-2; J gene: TRBJ2-1
CDR3 DNA: TGTGCCAGCACCTCTGAGGGCGAGCAGTACTTC; CDR3 protein: CASTSEGEQYF; D gene: NA; clone size: many; V gene: TRBV12-3/TRBV12-4; J gene: TRBJ2-7
CDR3 DNA: TGTGCCAGCAGCAACCCTGGGGGGTCTGAAGCTTTCTTT; CDR3 protein: CASSNPGGSEAFF; D gene: NA; clone size: few; V gene: TRBV7-2; J gene: TRBJ1-1
CDR3 DNA: TGTGCCAGCAGTGAACAATACAATGAGCAGTTCTTC; CDR3 protein: CASSEQYNEQFF; D gene: NA; clone size: NA; V gene: TRBV2; J gene: TRBJ2-1
CDR3 DNA: TGTGCCAGCAGTGTCTACGAGCAGTACTTC; CDR3 protein: CASSVYEQYF; D gene: NA; clone size: many; V gene: TRBV2; J gene: TRBJ2-7
CDR3 DNA: TGTGCCAGCAGTTTATCTGCGCTCTCCTACAATGAGCAGTTCTTC; CDR3 protein: CASSLSALSYNEQFF; D gene: NA; clone size: many; V gene: TRBV27; J gene: TRBJ2-1
CDR3 DNA: TGTGCCAGCAGGACGGGACAGTCGATGGGTAATGAAAAACTGTTTTTT; CDR3 protein: CASRTGQSMGNEKLFF; D gene: TRBD1; clone size: NA; V gene: TRBV2; J gene: TRBJ1-4
CDR3 DNA: TGTGCCACAATACCCAGGGCAGGCGGGGAGCTGTTTTTT; CDR3 protein: CATIPRAGGELFF; D gene: NA; clone size: few; V gene: TRBV12-3/TRBV12-4; J gene: TRBJ2-2
CDR3 DNA: TGCAGCCCCCCCTCGTCCGCGGGGGGCACAGATACGCAGTATTTT; CDR3 protein: CSPPSSAGGTDTQYF; D gene: TRBD2; clone size: few; V gene: TRBV20-1; J gene: TRBJ2-3
CDR3 DNA: TGTGCCAGCAGGCCGACTAGCCGGAACACCGGGGAGCTGTTTTTT; CDR3 protein: CASRPTSRNTGELFF; D gene: TRBD2; clone size: NA; V gene: TRBV6-2/TRBV6-3; J gene: TRBJ2-2
CDR3 DNA: TGCGCCAGCAGCCCGGACAGGAGGAACACTGAAGCTTTCTTT; CDR3 protein: CASSPDRRNTEAFF; D gene: TRBD1; clone size: many; V gene: TRBV5-1; J gene: TRBJ1-1
CDR3 DNA: TGCGCCAGCAGCCCCAGTGGGGGGGCCTACGAGCAGTACTTC; CDR3 protein: CASSPSGGAYEQYF; D gene: TRBD2; clone size: few; V gene: TRBV5-1; J gene: TRBJ2-7
CDR3 DNA: TGCGCCAGCAGCTTGAGGGAGTGGGGCACCGGGGAGCTGTTTTTT; CDR3 protein: CASSLREWGTGELFF; D gene: NA; clone size: NA; V gene: TRBV5-1; J gene: TRBJ2-2
CDR3 DNA: TGCGCCAGCGTTCGGGGCGGGACAAGCACAGATACGCAGTATTTT; CDR3 protein: CASVRGGTSTDTQYF; D gene: NA; clone size: NA; V gene: TRBV5-1; J gene: TRBJ2-3
CDR3 DNA: TGCGCCAGCAGCCAAGATCTACCCAGACCGGGTGATGAAAAACTGTTTTTT; CDR3 protein: CASSQDLPRPGDEKLFF; D gene: NA; clone size: NA; V gene: TRBV4-3; J gene: TRBJ1-4
CDR3 DNA: TGTGCCACCAGCAGAGAGGCTTGGCGGAATTCACCCCTCCACTTT; CDR3 protein: CATSREAWRNSPLHF; D gene: NA; clone size: few; V gene: TRBV15; J gene: TRBJ1-6
CDR3 DNA: TGCAGTGCTAGAGTGGGCAGGGGTCGGGAGACCCAGTACTTC; CDR3 protein: CSARVGRGRETQYF; D gene: NA; clone size: NA; V gene: TRBV20-1; J gene: TRBJ2-5
CDR3 DNA: TGCAGCGCCGGGACGAGCAATCAGCCCCAGCATTTT; CDR3 protein: CSAGTSNQPQHF; D gene: NA; clone size: NA; V gene: TRBV29-1; J gene: TRBJ1-5
CDR3 DNA: TGTGCCAGCAGCTGGCTAGCGGGGACATACAATGAGCAGTTCTTC; CDR3 protein: CASSWLAGTYNEQFF; D gene: TRBD2; clone size: NA; V gene: TRBV7-2; J gene: TRBJ2-1
CDR3 DNA: TGCAGTGCTAGCCCGGGACTACTTATCGAGACCCAGTACTTC; CDR3 protein: CSASPGLLIETQYF; D gene: TRBD2; clone size: NA; V gene: TRBV20-1; J gene: TRBJ2-5
CDR3 DNA: TGTGCCAGCAGTCGGGTCGGGGCGAACACCGGGGAGCTGTTTTTT; CDR3 protein: CASSRVGANTGELFF; D gene: NA; clone size: many; V gene: TRBV12-3/TRBV12-4; J gene: TRBJ2-2
CDR3 DNA: TGTGCCAGCAGCCCCGCCCGGGGGGAAAAACTGTTTTTT; CDR3 protein: CASSPARGEKLFF; D gene: NA; clone size: NA; V gene: TRBV7-3; J gene: TRBJ1-4
CDR3 DNA: TGCAGTGCTAAACCAACTAATGAAAAACTGTTTTTT; CDR3 protein: CSAKPTNEKLFF; D gene: NA; clone size: few; V gene: TRBV20-1; J gene: TRBJ1-4
CDR3 DNA: TGCGCCAGCAGCTTGGGGTCCGTTGGGGAGACTAGCACAGATACGCAGTATTTT; CDR3 protein: CASSLGSVGETSTDTQYF; D gene: NA; clone size: NA; V gene: TRBV5-1; J gene: TRBJ2-3
CDR3 DNA: TGCGCCAGCAGCTTTGGAGGATTCTATGGCTACACCTTC; CDR3 protein: CASSFGGFYGYTF; D gene: NA; clone size: many; V gene: TRBV5-1; J gene: TRBJ1-2
CDR3 DNA: TGCGCCAGCAGAACGGGACTAGCGGACGCCCAGTACGAGCAGTACTTC; CDR3 protein: CASRTGLADAQYEQYF; D gene: TRBD2; clone size: many; V gene: TRBV5-1; J gene: TRBJ2-7
CDR3 DNA: TGTGCCAGCTCACCCTTGACAGAAGCTGAGCAGTTCTTC; CDR3 protein: CASSPLTEAEQFF; D gene: NA; clone size: few; V gene: TRBV18; J gene: TRBJ2-1
CDR3 DNA: TGCGCCAGCAGCCGGACCGGGACAGGGGATCAGCCCCAGCATTTT; CDR3 protein: CASSRTGTGDQPQHF; D gene: TRBD1; clone size: few; V gene: TRBV4-1; J gene: TRBJ1-5
CDR3 DNA: TGTGCCAGCAGTTTTAGGTTCGGGGGCGGAGCTGAGCAGTTCTTC; CDR3 protein: CASSFRFGGGAEQFF; D gene: NA; clone size: few; V gene: TRBV28; J gene: TRBJ2-1
CDR3 DNA: TGTGCCAGCAGCACGAGACGGGACAATGAGCAGTTCTTC; CDR3 protein: CASSTRRDNEQFF; D gene: NA; clone size: NA; V gene: TRBV7-2; J gene: TRBJ2-1
CDR3 DNA: TGTGCCATCAGTGAGCCAGGGAGGGGGGGCGGCTACGAGCAGTACTTC; CDR3 protein: CAISEPGRGGGYEQYF; D gene: NA; clone size: few; V gene: TRBV10-3; J gene: TRBJ2-7